The rows below give T cell receptor beta chains drawn from one sample of a study of cytomegalovirus exposure and HLA in healthy donors. Repertoires were generated with immunoSEQ multiplex PCR, while TCRdb's copy carries only in-frame clones and drops some. The sample consists of more than 140,000 clones, roughly 64% of them appearing once. Sequenced sample: PBMCs. These receptors all come from a woman aged 25 to 45 in good health and CMV-seropositive. The CDR3 runs from the conserved cysteine through the conserved F or W. The order of the fields is CDR3 DNA, CDR3 protein, D gene, V gene, J gene, clone size. The D gene is left open where the match is weak. Part of the rows lack a size; the others show once, few, many or a class for expanded clones.

DNA: TGCAGCGCAACAGGGTGGACAGCAGAAGCTTTCTTT; CDR3: CSATGWTAEAFF; D: .; V: TRBV29-1; J: TRBJ1-1; size: few
DNA: TGTGCCAGCAGAATTCATAGACAGGGCGGGAATGAAAAACTGTTTTTT; CDR3: CASRIHRQGGNEKLFF; D: TRBD1; V: TRBV28; J: TRBJ1-4; size: .
DNA: TGCGCCAGCAGCCGGCGGGCGGCGGGAACCTACGAGCAGTACTTC; CDR3: CASSRRAAGTYEQYF; D: .; V: TRBV5-1; J: TRBJ2-7; size: .
DNA: TGTGCCAGCAGTGAAGCTGCGGGGACTAGCGGGAGTACCAATGAGCAGTTCTTC; CDR3: CASSEAAGTSGSTNEQFF; D: TRBD2; V: TRBV6-1; J: TRBJ2-1; size: few
DNA: TGTGCCAGTAGTATAAGTGGGGCGGGGACCCCGCATCAGCCCCAGCATTTT; CDR3: CASSISGAGTPHQPQHF; D: .; V: TRBV19; J: TRBJ1-5; size: .
DNA: TGCGCCAGCAGCTTGCAGCCCTCTAGTCCCTACAATGAGCAGTTCTTC; CDR3: CASSLQPSSPYNEQFF; D: .; V: TRBV5-1; J: TRBJ2-1; size: .
DNA: TGTGCCAGCAGCCCCCCTGTTGTCACTGAAGCTTTCTTT; CDR3: CASSPPVVTEAFF; D: .; V: TRBV9; J: TRBJ1-1; size: .
DNA: TGTGCCAGCAGCTTCAACAGGATTAATGAAAAACTGTTTTTT; CDR3: CASSFNRINEKLFF; D: .; V: TRBV7-8; J: TRBJ1-4; size: .
DNA: TGTGCCAGCAGCTTGGCAGGGAACACTGAAGCTTTCTTT; CDR3: CASSLAGNTEAFF; D: .; V: TRBV5-4; J: TRBJ1-1; size: many
DNA: TGTGCCAGCAGCTTGTGGACAGTGAATGAAAAACTGTTTTTT; CDR3: CASSLWTVNEKLFF; D: .; V: TRBV5-6; J: TRBJ1-4; size: .
DNA: TGTGCCAGCAGTTACCCTACTGGTCGTACTTCACCCCTCCACTTT; CDR3: CASSYPTGRTSPLHF; D: .; V: TRBV6-6; J: TRBJ1-6; size: .
DNA: TGTGCCAGCAGCTCTCCGGGACAGGACTATGGCTACACCTTC; CDR3: CASSSPGQDYGYTF; D: TRBD1; V: TRBV5-4; J: TRBJ1-2; size: .
DNA: TGTGCCAGCAGCAAGCCTGGACAGGGCTTAGCCTACGAGCAGTACTTC; CDR3: CASSKPGQGLAYEQYF; D: TRBD1; V: TRBV5-4; J: TRBJ2-7; size: .
DNA: TGTGCCAGCAGTTATGCCGGGGGATTCGGGGCTTTCTTT; CDR3: CASSYAGGFGAFF; D: .; V: TRBV6-5; J: TRBJ1-1; size: .
DNA: TGTGCCAGCAGCCAAGCGACTAGCGGGCTGGATACGCAGTATTTT; CDR3: CASSQATSGLDTQYF; D: TRBD2; V: TRBV5-6; J: TRBJ2-3; size: few
DNA: TGTGCCAGTAGCCCCGGGGGGTATCAGCCCCAGCATTTT; CDR3: CASSPGGYQPQHF; D: .; V: TRBV19; J: TRBJ1-5; size: .
DNA: TGTGCCAGCAGCGTCGGGACTAGCGGGGGGTATGATACGCAGTATTTT; CDR3: CASSVGTSGGYDTQYF; D: TRBD2; V: TRBV5-4; J: TRBJ2-3; size: .
DNA: TGTGCCAGCAGCCCAACGGGACTCCAAGAGACCCAGTACTTC; CDR3: CASSPTGLQETQYF; D: .; V: TRBV7-3; J: TRBJ2-5; size: few
DNA: TGCGCCAGCAGCTTGCGCGGGGGGATTAGCACAGATACGCAGTATTTT; CDR3: CASSLRGGISTDTQYF; D: TRBD2; V: TRBV5-1; J: TRBJ2-3; size: once
DNA: TGCAGCGCCAACGACAGGGACCAGGGCCCCATGAACACTGAAGCTTTCTTT; CDR3: CSANDRDQGPMNTEAFF; D: TRBD1; V: TRBV29-1; J: TRBJ1-1; size: .
DNA: TGTGCCGCGGGGACGCCGTCAGATACGCAGTATTTT; CDR3: CAAGTPSDTQYF; D: .; V: TRBV6-5; J: TRBJ2-3; size: .
DNA: TGTGCCAGCAGTTTCGGGCGGGGGGGCTTCGCGAACACCGGGGAGCTGTTTTTT; CDR3: CASSFGRGGFANTGELFF; D: TRBD2; V: TRBV28; J: TRBJ2-2; size: .
DNA: TGTGCCAGCAGCTTAGAGGGGGGGGCTGGAAACACCATATATTTT; CDR3: CASSLEGGAGNTIYF; D: .; V: TRBV7-9; J: TRBJ1-3; size: .
DNA: TGCAGCGTTGGGAGGGGGCTCTACAATGAGCAGTTCTTC; CDR3: CSVGRGLYNEQFF; D: .; V: TRBV29-1; J: TRBJ2-1; size: .
DNA: TGTGCCAGCAGCCCATGGACAGCGAACACCGGGGAGCTGTTTTTT; CDR3: CASSPWTANTGELFF; D: .; V: TRBV14; J: TRBJ2-2; size: few
DNA: TGTGCCAGCAGCTCAGGGGGGACTTTGGGAGGCTACACCTTC; CDR3: CASSSGGTLGGYTF; D: TRBD1; V: TRBV2; J: TRBJ1-2; size: .
DNA: TGTGCCAGCAGCTTAGCCCTCAATGAGCAGTTCTTC; CDR3: CASSLALNEQFF; D: .; V: TRBV7-9; J: TRBJ2-1; size: .
DNA: TGTGCCAGCAGCTTTTCAACAGGGGGCACGTACGAGCAGTACTTC; CDR3: CASSFSTGGTYEQYF; D: TRBD1; V: TRBV11-2; J: TRBJ2-7; size: .
DNA: TGTGCCAGCAGCTCTTCGGATGAGCAGTTCTTC; CDR3: CASSSSDEQFF; D: .; V: TRBV7-3; J: TRBJ2-1; size: few
DNA: TGTGCCAGCATCTGGCTAGCGGGAAAGCCAGATACGCAGTATTTT; CDR3: CASIWLAGKPDTQYF; D: TRBD2; V: TRBV7-2; J: TRBJ2-3; size: .
DNA: TGTGCCAGCAGCCGAGACAGGGCGCTTGGAGGCTACACCTTC; CDR3: CASSRDRALGGYTF; D: TRBD1; V: TRBV5-4; J: TRBJ1-2; size: .
DNA: TGTGCCACTACGGACAGGCAGGGATCCTACGAGCAGTACTTC; CDR3: CATTDRQGSYEQYF; D: TRBD1; V: TRBV28; J: TRBJ2-7; size: .
DNA: TGTGCCAGCAGCCCGAGAGACAGGGTAAAGGGCGGCTACACCTTC; CDR3: CASSPRDRVKGGYTF; D: TRBD1; V: TRBV7-8; J: TRBJ1-2; size: few
DNA: TGTGCCAGCAGCTTAGGGGGGGGTTTAACCTACGAGCAGTACTTC; CDR3: CASSLGGGLTYEQYF; D: TRBD2; V: TRBV7-8; J: TRBJ2-7; size: .
DNA: TGTGCCAGCAGCTCAGATGGACAGGGATATTCCGGGGAGCTGTTTTTT; CDR3: CASSSDGQGYSGELFF; D: TRBD1; V: TRBV5-4; J: TRBJ2-2; size: few
DNA: TGTGCCAGCAGTGTTACGGGGTATAATTCACCCCTCCACTTT; CDR3: CASSVTGYNSPLHF; D: .; V: TRBV2; J: TRBJ1-6; size: .
DNA: TGTGCCTGGAGTGGGCTAGCGGGAGGTTACGAGCAGTACTTC; CDR3: CAWSGLAGGYEQYF; D: TRBD2; V: TRBV30; J: TRBJ2-7; size: .
DNA: TGTGCCAGCAGATACCGACAGGGTAACTATGGCTACACCTTC; CDR3: CASRYRQGNYGYTF; D: TRBD1; V: TRBV28; J: TRBJ1-2; size: .
DNA: TGCAGCGCCGAGGGGGGGGCCGAGCCTGAAGCTTTCTTT; CDR3: CSAEGGAEPEAFF; D: .; V: TRBV29-1; J: TRBJ1-1; size: .
DNA: TGTGCCAGCAGCTTGGGGACAGGGGTTAGTGGCTACACCTTC; CDR3: CASSLGTGVSGYTF; D: TRBD1; V: TRBV5-4; J: TRBJ1-2; size: .